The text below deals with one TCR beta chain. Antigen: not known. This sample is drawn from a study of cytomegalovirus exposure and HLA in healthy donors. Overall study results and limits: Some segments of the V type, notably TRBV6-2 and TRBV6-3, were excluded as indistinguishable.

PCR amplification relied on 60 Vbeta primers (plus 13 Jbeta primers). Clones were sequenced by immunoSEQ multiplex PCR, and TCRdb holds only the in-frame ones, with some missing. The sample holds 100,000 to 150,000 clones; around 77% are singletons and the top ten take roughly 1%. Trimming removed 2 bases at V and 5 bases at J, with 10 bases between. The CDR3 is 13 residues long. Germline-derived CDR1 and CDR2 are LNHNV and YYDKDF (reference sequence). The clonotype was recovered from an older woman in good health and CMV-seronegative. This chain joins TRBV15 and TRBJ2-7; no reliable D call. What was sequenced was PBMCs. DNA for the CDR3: TGTGCCACCAGCAGATTCGGGTTCCACGAGCAGTACTTC. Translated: CATSRFGFHEQYF. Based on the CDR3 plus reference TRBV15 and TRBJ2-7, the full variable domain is DAMVIQNPRYQVTQFGKPVTLSCSQTLNHNVMYWYQQKSSQAPKLLFHYYDKDFNNEADTPDNFQSRRPNTSFCFLDIRSPGLGDTAMYLCATSRFGFHEQYFGPGTRLTVT.